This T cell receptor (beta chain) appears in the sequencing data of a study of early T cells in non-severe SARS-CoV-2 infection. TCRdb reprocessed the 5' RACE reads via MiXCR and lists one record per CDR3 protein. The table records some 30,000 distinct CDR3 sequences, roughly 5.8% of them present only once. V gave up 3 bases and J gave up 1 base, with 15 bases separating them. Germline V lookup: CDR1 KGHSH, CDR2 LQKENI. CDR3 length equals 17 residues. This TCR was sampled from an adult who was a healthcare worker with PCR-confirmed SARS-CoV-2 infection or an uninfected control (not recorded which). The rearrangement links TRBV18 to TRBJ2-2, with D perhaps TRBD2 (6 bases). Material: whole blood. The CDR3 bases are TGTGCCAGCTCACCGCAAGTAGCGGCCGAGAACACCGGGGAGCTGTTTTTT. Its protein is CASSPQVAAENTGELFF.